The present T cell receptor beta chain was sequenced within a study of blood T cell repertoires in COVID-19. In the study overall: The United States, Italy and Spain were the sources of the acute and convalescent COVID-19 samples. T cells, B-cell-depleted T cells, or PBMCs supplied cDNA or gDNA.

The CDR3 extends over 18 amino acids. Germline assignment: CDR1 SGHRS and CDR2 YFSETQ. Deletions cut 4 bases from V and 0 bases from J, with 20 bases between. Per the original methods: Amplification with reference gene primers provided the estimates of nucleated cell counts. TCRdb's table, derived via immunoSEQ multiplex PCR, lists solely in-frame clones and lacks some. That table supplies the V and J calls and clone size; D and trimming were determined from the DNA. The sample yields roughly 170,000 clones, 70% to 85% seen once. The chain carries TRBV5-1 and TRBJ2-1; D is undetermined. The sequencing sample was made of peripheral blood. The clonotype was recovered from a human donor in a cohort sampled during active COVID-19. The CDR3 nucleotides are TGCGCCAGCAGCCTGAAGTACAGTCCCGGAAGCTCCTACAATGAGCAGTTCTTC. This gives the protein CASSLKYSPGSSYNEQFF.